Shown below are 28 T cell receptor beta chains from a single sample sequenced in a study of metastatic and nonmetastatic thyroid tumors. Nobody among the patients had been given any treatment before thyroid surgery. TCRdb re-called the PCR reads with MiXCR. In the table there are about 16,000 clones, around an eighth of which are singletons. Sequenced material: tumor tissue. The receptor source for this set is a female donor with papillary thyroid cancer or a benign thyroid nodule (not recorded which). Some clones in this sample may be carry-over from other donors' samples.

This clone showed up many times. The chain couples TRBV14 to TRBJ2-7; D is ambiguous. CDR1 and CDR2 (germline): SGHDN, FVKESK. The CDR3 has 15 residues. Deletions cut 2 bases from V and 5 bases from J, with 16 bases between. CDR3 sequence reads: CASSQSGWVLNEQYF. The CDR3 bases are TGTGCCAGCAGCCAATCCGGCTGGGTTTTAAACGAGCAGTACTTC.

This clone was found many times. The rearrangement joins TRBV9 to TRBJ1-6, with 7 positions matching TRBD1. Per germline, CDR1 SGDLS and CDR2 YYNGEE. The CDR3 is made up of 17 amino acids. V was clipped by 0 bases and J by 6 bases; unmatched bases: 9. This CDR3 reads CASSVASHGTANSPLHF. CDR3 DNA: TGTGCCAGCAGCGTAGCATCCCACGGGACAGCTAATTCACCCCTCCACTTT.

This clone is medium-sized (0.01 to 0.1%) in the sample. For the CDR3, the DNA is TGTGCCAGCAGCTTACAGGACAGGGGGCTTCAAGAGCAGTACTTC. Residues: CASSLQDRGLQEQYF. This chain uses TRBV5-6 with TRBJ2-7; TRBD1 matches 11 bases. This CDR3 has 15 amino acids. Looked up from germline, CDR1 is SGHDT and CDR2 is YYEEEE. Unmatched junction bases numbered 8, after V lost 2 bases and J lost 7 bases.

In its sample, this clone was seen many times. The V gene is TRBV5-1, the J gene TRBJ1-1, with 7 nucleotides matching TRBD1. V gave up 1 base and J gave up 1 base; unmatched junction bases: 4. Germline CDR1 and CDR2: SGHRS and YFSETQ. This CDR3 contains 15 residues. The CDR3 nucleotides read TGCGCCAGCAGCTTGACAGGGGACTCGAACACTGAAGCTTTCTTT. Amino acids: CASSLTGDSNTEAFF.

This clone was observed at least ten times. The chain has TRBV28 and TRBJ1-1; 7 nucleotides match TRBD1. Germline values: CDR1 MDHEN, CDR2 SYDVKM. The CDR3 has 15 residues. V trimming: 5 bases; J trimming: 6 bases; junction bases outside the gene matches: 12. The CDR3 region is CASSPDGSRGAEAFF. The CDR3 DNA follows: TGTGCCAGCAGTCCCGACGGGAGCAGGGGGGCTGAAGCTTTCTTT.

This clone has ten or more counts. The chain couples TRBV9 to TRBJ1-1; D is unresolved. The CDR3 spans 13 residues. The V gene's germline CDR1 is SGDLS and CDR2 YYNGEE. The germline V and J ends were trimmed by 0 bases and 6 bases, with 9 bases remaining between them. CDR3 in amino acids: CASSVVTYAEAFF. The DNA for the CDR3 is TGTGCCAGCAGCGTAGTAACCTACGCTGAAGCTTTCTTT.

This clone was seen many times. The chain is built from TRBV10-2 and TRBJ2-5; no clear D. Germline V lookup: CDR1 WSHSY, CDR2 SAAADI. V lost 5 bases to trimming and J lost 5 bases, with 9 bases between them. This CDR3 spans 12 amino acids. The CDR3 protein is CASSKGKETQYF. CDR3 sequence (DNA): TGCGCCAGCAGTAAGGGAAAGGAGACCCAGTACTTC.

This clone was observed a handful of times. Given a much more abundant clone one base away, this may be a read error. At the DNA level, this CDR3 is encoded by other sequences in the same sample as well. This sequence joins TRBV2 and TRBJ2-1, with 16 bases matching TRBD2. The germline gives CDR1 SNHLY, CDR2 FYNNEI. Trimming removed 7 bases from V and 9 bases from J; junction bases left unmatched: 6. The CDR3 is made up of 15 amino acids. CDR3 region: CASNPGLAGGGEQFF. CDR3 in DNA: TGTGCCAGCAATCCGGGACTAGCGGGGGGGGGTGAGCAGTTCTTC.

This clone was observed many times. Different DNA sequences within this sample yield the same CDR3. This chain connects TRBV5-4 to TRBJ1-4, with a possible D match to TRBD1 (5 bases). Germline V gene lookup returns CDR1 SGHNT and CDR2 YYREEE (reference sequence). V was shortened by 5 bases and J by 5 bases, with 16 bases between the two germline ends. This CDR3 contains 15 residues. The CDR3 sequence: CASRPGGEGNEKLFF. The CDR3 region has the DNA TGTGCCAGCAGACCCGGCGGTGAGGGGAATGAAAAACTGTTTTTT.

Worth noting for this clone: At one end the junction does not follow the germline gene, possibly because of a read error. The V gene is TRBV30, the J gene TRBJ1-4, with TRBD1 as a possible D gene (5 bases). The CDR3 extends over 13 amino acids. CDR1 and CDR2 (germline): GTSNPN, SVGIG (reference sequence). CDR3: CTWSAGAREKLFF. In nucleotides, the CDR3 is TGTACCTGGAGTGCCGGGGCTCGAGAAAAACTGTTTTTT.

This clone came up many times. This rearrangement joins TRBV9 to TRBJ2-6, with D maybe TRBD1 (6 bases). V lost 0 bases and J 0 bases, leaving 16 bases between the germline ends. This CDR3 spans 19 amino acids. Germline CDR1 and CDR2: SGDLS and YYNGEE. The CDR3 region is CASSVEWQGHLSGANVLTF. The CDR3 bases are TGTGCCAGCAGCGTAGAGTGGCAGGGGCACCTCTCTGGGGCCAACGTCCTGACTTTC.

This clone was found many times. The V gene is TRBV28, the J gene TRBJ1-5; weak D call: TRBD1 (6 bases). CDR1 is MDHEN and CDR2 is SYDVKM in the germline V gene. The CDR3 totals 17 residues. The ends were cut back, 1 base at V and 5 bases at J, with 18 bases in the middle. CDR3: CASSLYYGQKGDQPQHF. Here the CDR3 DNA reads TGTGCCAGCAGTTTATATTATGGACAGAAAGGGGATCAGCCCCAGCATTTT.

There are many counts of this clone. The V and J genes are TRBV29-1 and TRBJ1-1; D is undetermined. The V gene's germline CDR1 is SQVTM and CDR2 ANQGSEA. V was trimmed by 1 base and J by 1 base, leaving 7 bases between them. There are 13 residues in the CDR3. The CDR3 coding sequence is TGCAGCGTTGAAGTGGTAGGGAACACTGAAGCTTTCTTT. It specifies CSVEVVGNTEAFF.

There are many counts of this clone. CDR3 protein: CASSMGGGVGQPQHF. Written as DNA, the CDR3 is TGTGCCAGTAGTATGGGCGGGGGTGTCGGTCAGCCCCAGCATTTT. The chain has TRBV19 and TRBJ1-5, with a possible D match to TRBD1 (5 bases). Trimming shortened V by 3 bases and J by 6 bases, and 15 bases separated the two germline ends. The CDR3 has 15 amino acids. Germline lookup yields CDR1 LNHDA and CDR2 SQIVND (reference sequence).

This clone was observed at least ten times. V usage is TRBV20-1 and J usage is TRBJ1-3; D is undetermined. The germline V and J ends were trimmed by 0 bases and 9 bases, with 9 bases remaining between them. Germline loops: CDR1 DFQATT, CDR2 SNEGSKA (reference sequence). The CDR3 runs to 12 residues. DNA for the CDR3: TGCAGTGCTAGAGATAAGGGTTCCACCATATATTTT. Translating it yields CSARDKGSTIYF.

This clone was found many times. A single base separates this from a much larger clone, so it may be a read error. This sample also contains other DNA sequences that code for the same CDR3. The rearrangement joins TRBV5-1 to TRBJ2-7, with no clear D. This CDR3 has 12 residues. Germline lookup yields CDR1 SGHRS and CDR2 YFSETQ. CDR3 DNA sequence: TGTGCCAGCAGTCAAGACGGCGACGAGCAGTACTTC. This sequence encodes CASSQDGDEQYF.

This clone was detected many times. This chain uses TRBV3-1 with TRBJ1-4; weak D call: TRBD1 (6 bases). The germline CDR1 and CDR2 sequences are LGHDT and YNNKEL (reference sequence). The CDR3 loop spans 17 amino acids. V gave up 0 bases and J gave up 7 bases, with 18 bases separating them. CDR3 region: CASSQDWGGRDAEKLFF. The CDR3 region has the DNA TGTGCCAGCAGCCAAGATTGGGGGGGCAGGGATGCTGAAAAACTGTTTTTT.

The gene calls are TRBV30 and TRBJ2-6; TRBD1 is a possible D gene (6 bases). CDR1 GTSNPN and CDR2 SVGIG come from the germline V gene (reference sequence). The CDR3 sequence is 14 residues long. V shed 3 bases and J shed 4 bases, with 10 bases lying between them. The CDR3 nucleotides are TGTGCCTGGAGCTCAGGGGCCGGGGCCAACGTCCTGACTTTC. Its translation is CAWSSGAGANVLTF. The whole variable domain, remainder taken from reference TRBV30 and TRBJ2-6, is SQTIHQWPATLVQPVGSPLSLECTVEGTSNPNLYWYRQAAGRGLQLLFYSVGIGQISSEVPQNLSASRPQDRQFILSSKKLLLSDSGFYLCAWSSGAGANVLTFGAGSRLTVL.

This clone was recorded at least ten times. CDR3 residues: CASGEGRLKNIQYF. CDR3 sequence (DNA): TGTGCCAGTGGAGAAGGGCGGCTCAAAAACATTCAGTACTTC. J is TRBJ2-4 and V is TRBV19; unclear D gene. Germline V gene data show CDR1 as LNHDA and CDR2 as SQIVND (reference sequence). Trimming removed 8 bases at V and 3 bases at J, with 14 bases between. The CDR3 runs to 14 residues.

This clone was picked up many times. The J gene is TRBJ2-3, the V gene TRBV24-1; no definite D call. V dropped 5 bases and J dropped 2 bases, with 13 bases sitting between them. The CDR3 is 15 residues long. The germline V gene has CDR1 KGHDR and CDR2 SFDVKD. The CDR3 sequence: CATSASRTLTDTQYF. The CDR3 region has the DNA TGTGCCACCAGTGCATCGCGGACCCTCACAGATACGCAGTATTTT.

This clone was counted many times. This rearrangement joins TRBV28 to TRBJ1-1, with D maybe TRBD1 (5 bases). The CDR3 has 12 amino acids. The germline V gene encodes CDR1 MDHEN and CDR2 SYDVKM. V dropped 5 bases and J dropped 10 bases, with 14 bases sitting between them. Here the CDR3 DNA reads TGTGCCAGCAGTCCTGAGGGGTTAGGAGCTTTCTTT. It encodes CASSPEGLGAFF.

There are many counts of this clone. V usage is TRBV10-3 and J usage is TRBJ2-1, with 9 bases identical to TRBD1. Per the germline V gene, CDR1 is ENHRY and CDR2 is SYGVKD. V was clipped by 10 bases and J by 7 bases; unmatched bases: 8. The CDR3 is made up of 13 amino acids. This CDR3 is CATGRTGENEQFF. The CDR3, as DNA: TGTGCCACCGGAAGGACAGGGGAGAATGAGCAGTTCTTC.

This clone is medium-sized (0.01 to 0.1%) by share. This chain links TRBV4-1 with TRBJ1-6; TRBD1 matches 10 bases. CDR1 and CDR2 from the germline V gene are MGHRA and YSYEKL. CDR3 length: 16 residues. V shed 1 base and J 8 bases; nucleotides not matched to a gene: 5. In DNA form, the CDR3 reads TGCGCCAGCAGCCAAGCAGGGGACAGGGGTTATTCACCCCTCCACTTT. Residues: CASSQAGDRGYSPLHF.

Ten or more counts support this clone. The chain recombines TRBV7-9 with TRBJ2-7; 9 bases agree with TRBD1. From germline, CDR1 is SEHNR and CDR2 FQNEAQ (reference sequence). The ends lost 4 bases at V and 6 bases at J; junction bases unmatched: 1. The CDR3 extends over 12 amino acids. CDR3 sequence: CASSSDRGEQYF. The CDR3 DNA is TGTGCCAGCAGCTCGGACAGGGGCGAGCAGTACTTC.

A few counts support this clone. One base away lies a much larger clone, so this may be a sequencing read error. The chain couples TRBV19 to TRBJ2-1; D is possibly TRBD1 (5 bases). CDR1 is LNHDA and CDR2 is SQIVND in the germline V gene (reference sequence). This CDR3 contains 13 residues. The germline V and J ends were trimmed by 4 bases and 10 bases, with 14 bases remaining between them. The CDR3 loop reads CASSTTTVREQFF. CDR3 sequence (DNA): TGTGCCAGTAGTACGACGACAGTGAGGGAGCAGTTCTTC.

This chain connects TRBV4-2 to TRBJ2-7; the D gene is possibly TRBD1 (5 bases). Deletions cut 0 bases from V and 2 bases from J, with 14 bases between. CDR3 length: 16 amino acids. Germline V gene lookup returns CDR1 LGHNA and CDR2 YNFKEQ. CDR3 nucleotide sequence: TGTGCCAGCAGCCAAGATTTGGGCGACAGTGCCTACGAGCAGTACTTC. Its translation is CASSQDLGDSAYEQYF.

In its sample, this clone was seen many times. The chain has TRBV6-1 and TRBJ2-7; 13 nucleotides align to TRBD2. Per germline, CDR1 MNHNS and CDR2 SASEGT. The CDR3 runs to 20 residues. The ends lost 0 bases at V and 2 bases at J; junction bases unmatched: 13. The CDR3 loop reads CASSEAWTGGLAGFTYEQYF. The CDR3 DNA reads TGTGCCAGCAGTGAAGCCTGGACAGGGGGACTAGCGGGGTTCACCTACGAGCAGTACTTC.

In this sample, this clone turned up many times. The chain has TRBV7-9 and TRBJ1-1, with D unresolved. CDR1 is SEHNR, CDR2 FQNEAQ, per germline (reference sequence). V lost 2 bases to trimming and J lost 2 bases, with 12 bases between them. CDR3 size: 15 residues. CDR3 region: CASSLRGLENTEAFF. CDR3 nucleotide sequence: TGTGCCAGCAGCTTACGGGGTCTAGAAAACACTGAAGCTTTCTTT.